This T cell receptor (beta chain) comes out of a study of blood T cells in healthy people across ages. The second PCR ran about 6 to 12 cycles with a sample-barcoded 5' primer and J-beta primers. MiXCR, run by TCRdb on the 5' RACE reads, gives a single entry per CDR3 protein. The table has a few hundred thousand distinct CDR3 sequences, around a quarter seen once. CDR3 length: 13 residues. V was clipped by 0 bases and J by 6 bases, with 5 bases between them. Germline V CDR1 and CDR2: ENHRY, SYGVKD. This sample was also put to use in a study of T cells of mothers and their children.

This receptor was identified in a boy younger than 10 in good health. This sequence joins TRBV10-3 and TRBJ2-2; D is perhaps TRBD1 (5 bases). The sample was blood. CDR3 protein: CAISESGAGELFF. The CDR3 nucleotides are TGTGCCATCAGTGAGTCAGGGGCCGGGGAGCTGTTTTTT.